These 29 T cell receptor beta chains originate from one sample sequenced in a study of CD8 T cells in ankylosing spondylitis. Points from the study as a whole: Characteristic of ankylosing spondylitis blood, it appeared, was a TCR beta motif comprising fewer than 10 highly homologous variants.

These receptors have no known antigen. TCRdb passed the 5' RACE reads through MiXCR, listing each CDR3 protein once. The sample includes 750,000 to 850,000 distinct CDR3 sequences, 12% of them seen just once. The specimen sequenced was blood, either unsorted or a sorted T cell fraction (not recorded which). These receptors all stem from a male donor with ankylosing spondylitis.

The V gene is TRBV20-1, the J gene TRBJ2-5; D ambiguous. The CDR3 has 14 residues. From germline, CDR1 is DFQATT and CDR2 SNEGSKA (reference sequence). V dropped 4 bases and J dropped 1 base, with 13 bases sitting between them. In DNA, the CDR3 is TGCAGTGCTAAGGACGCCCTGTTCCAAGAGACCCAGTACTTC. The encoded protein is CSAKDALFQETQYF.

The chain links TRBV5-1 to TRBJ1-1, with D unclear. This CDR3 has 15 amino acids. Germline values: CDR1 SGHRS, CDR2 YFSETQ. V was cut by 0 bases and J by 1 base, with 10 bases left in between. The CDR3 region is CASSLEPYPNTEAFF. The CDR3 DNA sequence: TGCGCCAGCAGCTTGGAACCTTACCCGAACACTGAAGCTTTCTTT.

Worth noting for this clonotype: One base away lies a much larger clone, so this may be a sequencing read error. The gene calls are TRBV29-1 and TRBJ2-3, with D uncertain. CDR1 is SQVTM and CDR2 is ANQGSEA in the germline V gene. The CDR3 is made up of 12 amino acids. The CDR3 DNA is TGCAGCGTTGAAGGGAGCACAGATACGCGGTATTTT. Residues: CSVEGSTDTRYF.

This clonotype came up a few times. The J gene is TRBJ2-5, the V gene TRBV20-1; 11 bases match TRBD2. V was clipped by 6 bases and J by 9 bases; unmatched bases: 15. The CDR3 length is 15 residues. The germline gives CDR1 DFQATT, CDR2 SNEGSKA (reference sequence). The CDR3 nucleotides read TGCAGTGCACCCGACCTAGCGGGGGGCCCACGGGCCCAGTACTTC. This gives the protein CSAPDLAGGPRAQYF.

This clonotype was seen repeatedly, ten times or more. This chain connects TRBV29-1 to TRBJ2-5; D may match TRBD1 or TRBD2 (6 bases each). Trimming left V 1 base short and J 7 bases short, with 13 bases between. Germline-derived CDR1 and CDR2 are SQVTM and ANQGSEA. CDR3 length equals 13 residues. CDR3 loop: CSVEVREGGTQYF. DNA of the CDR3: TGCAGCGTTGAAGTTCGAGAGGGGGGGACCCAGTACTTC.

This clonotype was counted at least ten times. CDR3 nucleotide sequence: TGCAGTGCTAGATACGGGGGCCAGCCCCAGCATTTT. This sequence encodes CSARYGGQPQHF. The J gene is TRBJ1-5, the V gene TRBV20-1; tentative D call: TRBD1 (6 bases). The germline V and J ends were trimmed by 2 bases and 7 bases, with 9 bases remaining between them. CDR1 and CDR2 from the germline V gene are DFQATT and SNEGSKA (reference sequence). The CDR3 runs to 12 residues.

This clonotype was seen a few times. This chain uses TRBV4-3 with TRBJ1-4; D not resolved. CDR3 length: 12 amino acids. Germline CDR1 and CDR2: LGHNA and YSLEER. The V end was cut by 0 bases, the J end by 7 bases, with 3 bases between. CDR3 residues: CASSQESEKLFF. Written as DNA, the CDR3 is TGCGCCAGCAGCCAAGAAAGTGAAAAACTGTTTTTT.

This clonotype was found many times. V gene TRBV10-3 combines with J gene TRBJ1-2; 7 nucleotides agree with TRBD1. The CDR3 is 13 residues long. V was clipped by 5 bases and J by 8 bases; unmatched bases: 8. Per the germline V gene, CDR1 is ENHRY and CDR2 is SYGVKD. This CDR3 reads CAISPPGQSGYTF. The CDR3 DNA reads as TGTGCCATCAGTCCACCGGGACAGAGCGGCTACACCTTC.

The J gene is TRBJ2-2, the V gene TRBV7-3; D possibly corresponds to TRBD2 (5 bases). CDR1 and CDR2 from the germline V gene are SGHTA and FQGTGA. Trimming removed 3 bases from V and 0 bases from J, with 8 bases in between. The CDR3 has 15 residues. This CDR3 reads CASSFRGSNTGELFF. In DNA, the CDR3 is TGTGCCAGCAGCTTCCGCGGGTCGAACACCGGGGAGCTGTTTTTT.

In its sample, this clonotype was seen a few times. V gene TRBV12-2 combines with J gene TRBJ2-4; TRBD1, as called in the table, went unchecked against the DNA. TRBV12-2 is tagged as a pseudogene. The CDR3 has 19 amino acids. The CDR3 is CASRLFPRLRDRAKNIQYF. Written as DNA, the CDR3 is TGTGCAAGTCGCTTATTCCCGAGGCTCCGTGACAGGGCCAAAAACATTCAGTACTTC.

This clonotype was counted many times. The rearrangement uses TRBV5-1 and TRBJ1-5; D is perhaps TRBD1 (6 bases). V shed 9 bases and J shed 3 bases, with 19 bases lying between them. This CDR3 contains 15 residues. In germline, CDR1 is SGHRS, CDR2 YFSETQ. The CDR3, as DNA: TGCGCCACAGCCTTGGGGGCGGCCCACAATCAGCCCCAGCATTTT. Residues: CATALGAAHNQPQHF.

This clonotype was detected only a few times. The rearrangement links TRBV27 to TRBJ1-2; weak D call: TRBD1 (6 bases). This CDR3 has 14 residues. Per the germline V gene, CDR1 is MNHEY and CDR2 is SMNVEV (reference sequence). V dropped 4 bases and J dropped 7 bases, with 16 bases sitting between them. CDR3 loop: CASSSGWGQTGYTF. CDR3 in DNA: TGTGCCAGCAGTTCAGGCTGGGGGCAGACTGGCTACACCTTC.

The genes are TRBV19 and TRBJ2-1, with D unclear. Trimming cost V 0 bases and J 0 bases, with 9 bases left between them. In germline, CDR1 is LNHDA, CDR2 SQIVND (reference sequence). This CDR3 has 16 residues. CDR3 nucleotide sequence: TGTGCCAGTAGTATAGAGGCGGCTCGCTCCTACAATGAGCAGTTCTTC. Translating gives CASSIEAARSYNEQFF.

V gene TRBV20-1 combines with J gene TRBJ2-3; D not resolved. CDR3 length: 13 amino acids. CDR1 is DFQATT and CDR2 is SNEGSKA in the germline V gene (reference sequence). Trimming shortened V by 3 bases and J by 4 bases, and 11 bases separated the two germline ends. CDR3 DNA: TGCAGTGCTAGGATCGCAGGCGCAGATACGCAGTATTTT. This sequence encodes CSARIAGADTQYF.

This clonotype came up many times. The chain is built from TRBV29-1 and TRBJ2-4; 15 nucleotides line up with TRBD2. The CDR3 has 15 residues. The germline V gene has CDR1 SQVTM and CDR2 ANQGSEA. J gave up 6 bases and V 8 bases, and 8 bases lay outside the gene matches. The CDR3 spells CSTGLAGGPGNIQYF. In DNA form, the CDR3 reads TGCAGCACAGGACTAGCGGGAGGGCCGGGAAACATTCAGTACTTC.

Only a few counts were recorded for this clonotype. The V gene is TRBV4-2, the J gene TRBJ2-2; TRBD1 or TRBD2 may be the D gene (6 bases each). The V and J ends lost 4 bases and 3 bases respectively, with 18 bases between them. Looked up from germline, CDR1 is LGHNA and CDR2 is YNFKEQ. This CDR3 spans 17 amino acids. CDR3 in DNA: TGTGCCAGCAGCCGAGAAATGACAGGAGGGGACACCGGGGAGCTGTTTTTT. It is translated as CASSREMTGGDTGELFF.

The genes are TRBV20-1 and TRBJ2-2; D is undetermined. The CDR3 extends over 12 amino acids. Germline-derived CDR1 and CDR2 are DFQATT and SNEGSKA (reference sequence). The V and J ends lost 0 bases and 7 bases respectively, with 6 bases between them. The CDR3 region is CSARDLGGELFF. In DNA, the CDR3 is TGCAGTGCTAGAGATCTCGGCGGGGAGCTGTTTTTT.

This clonotype came up many times. V and J are TRBV29-1 and TRBJ1-5; no clear D gene. The germline V gene encodes CDR1 SQVTM and CDR2 ANQGSEA. The V end was cut by 6 bases, the J end by 2 bases, with 2 bases between. This CDR3 is 10 amino acids long. The CDR3 sequence: CSVGNQPQHF. The DNA for the CDR3 is TGCAGCGTGGGCAATCAGCCCCAGCATTTT.

The table lists this clonotype with a few counts. This chain joins TRBV4-2 and TRBJ2-7; D is unresolved. V was pared by 4 bases and J by 6 bases, with 13 bases between. CDR1 LGHNA and CDR2 YNFKEQ come from the germline V gene. CDR3 length: 13 amino acids. CDR3 bases: TGTGCCAGCAGCCCGGCGAGGCTTTCCGAGCAGTACTTC. Translation gives CASSPARLSEQYF.

This clonotype has at least ten counts. The chain recombines TRBV6-5 with TRBJ1-3, with D maybe TRBD1 (5 bases). This CDR3 spans 15 amino acids. CDR1 and CDR2 (germline): MNHEY, SVGAGI. Trimming shortened V by 4 bases and J by 8 bases, and 18 bases separated the two germline ends. The CDR3 nucleotides are TGTGCCAGCAGTTCCGGGCTACAGGCATCGGACACCATATATTTT. Protein sequence: CASSSGLQASDTIYF.

The J gene is TRBJ2-5, the V gene TRBV6-1; 11 bases align to TRBD2. Germline V gene lookup returns CDR1 MNHNS and CDR2 SASEGT. This CDR3 region has 16 residues. V trimming: 6 bases; J trimming: 5 bases; junction bases outside the gene matches: 11. The CDR3 loop is CASRDHSGRASETQYF. The CDR3 DNA sequence: TGTGCCAGCAGAGATCATAGCGGGAGGGCTAGTGAGACCCAGTACTTC.

This clonotype was observed a few times. In nucleotides, the CDR3 is TGTGCCAGCAGCTTAACGGCGACAGTCCTGGAGACCCAGTACTTC. Translating it yields CASSLTATVLETQYF. This sequence joins TRBV7-3 and TRBJ2-5; D perhaps matches TRBD1 (5 bases). The length of the CDR3 is 15 residues. V gave up 0 bases and J gave up 5 bases, with 13 bases separating them. In germline, CDR1 is SGHTA, CDR2 FQGTGA.

This clonotype was detected a few times. The J gene is TRBJ2-1, the V gene TRBV5-1; 8 positions agree with TRBD1. Germline CDR1 SGHRS, CDR2 YFSETQ. Germline trimming cut 4 bases from V and 10 bases from J; bases unmatched to any gene: 7. This CDR3 spans 13 amino acids. CDR3: CASSPTGDGEQFF. In nucleotides, the CDR3 is TGCGCCAGCAGCCCGACAGGGGATGGGGAGCAGTTCTTC.

This clonotype was detected only a few times. This chain links TRBV20-1 with TRBJ1-1; D unresolved. Trimming stripped 2 bases from V and 4 bases from J, with 8 bases between. Germline CDR1 and CDR2: DFQATT and SNEGSKA (reference sequence). The CDR3 is 12 residues long. This CDR3 reads CSARKASTEAFF. In DNA, the CDR3 is TGCAGTGCTAGAAAGGCGAGCACTGAAGCTTTCTTT.

There are a few counts of this clonotype. The chain has TRBV24-1 and TRBJ2-1; the match to TRBD1 covers 8 bases. J was trimmed by 4 bases and V by 4 bases; bases with no gene match: 11. Germline V gene sequence: CDR1 KGHDR, CDR2 SFDVKD. CDR3 length: 17 amino acids. The CDR3 DNA follows: TGTGCCACCAGTGACCACCGACAGGGGCGATTGTACAATGAGCAGTTCTTC. Protein: CATSDHRQGRLYNEQFF.

This clonotype occurred many times. V is TRBV30 and J is TRBJ2-2; the match to TRBD2 covers 12 bases. J lost 7 bases, V lost 7 bases, and 7 bases had no gene match. The CDR3 sequence is 14 residues long. Germline loops: CDR1 GTSNPN, CDR2 SVGIG (reference sequence). The CDR3 bases are TGTGCCTCGACTAGCGGGAGAAGGGTCGGGGAGCTGTTTTTT. Protein: CASTSGRRVGELFF. Using reference TRBV30 and TRBJ2-2 for the parts outside the CDR3, the full variable domain is SQTIHQWPATLVQPVGSPLSLECTVEGTSNPNLYWYRQAAGRGLQLLFYSVGIGQISSEVPQNLSASRPQDRQFILSSKKLLLSDSGFYLCASTSGRRVGELFFGEGSRLTVL.

The gene calls are TRBV7-2 and TRBJ2-1; 11 bases line up with TRBD2. The CDR3 sequence is 17 residues long. Trimming at V came to 5 bases and at J to 1 base, leaving 7 bases not matched to a gene. Germline V gene lookup returns CDR1 SGHTA and CDR2 FQGNSA. As DNA, the CDR3 is TGTGCCAGCAGCAGCGACGGACTAGCGGGTTCCTACAATGAGCAGTTCTTC. Encoded protein: CASSSDGLAGSYNEQFF.

The rearrangement joins TRBV7-6 to TRBJ1-5, with D maybe TRBD1 (6 bases). Germline CDR1 reads SGHVS; CDR2 reads FNYEAQ. The CDR3 consists of 16 residues. Trimming pared 2 bases from V and 3 bases from J, leaving 14 bases between. The CDR3 here is CASSLQGWGFNQPQHF. The DNA of the CDR3 is TGTGCCAGCAGCTTACAGGGGTGGGGGTTCAATCAGCCCCAGCATTTT.

This clonotype has a handful of counts. The V and J genes are TRBV5-1 and TRBJ2-1; 10 bases match TRBD2. The CDR3 is 16 residues long. V gave up 2 bases and J gave up 4 bases; unmatched junction bases: 6. Germline V CDR1 and CDR2: SGHRS, YFSETQ. The CDR3 loop is CASSFIPSGGYNEQFF. In DNA, the CDR3 is TGCGCCAGCAGCTTCATCCCTAGCGGGGGTTACAATGAGCAGTTCTTC. The full variable domain, in which reference TRBV5-1 and TRBJ2-1 provide the parts outside the CDR3, is KAGVTQTPRYLIKTRGQQVTLSCSPISGHRSVSWYQQTPGQGLQFLFEYFSETQRNKGNFPGRFSGRQFSNSRSEMNVSTLELGDSALYLCASSFIPSGGYNEQFFGPGTRLTVL.